This T cell receptor (beta chain) is drawn from a study of shared clonotypes between healthy human individuals. Clones were read by immunoSEQ multiplex PCR, and TCRdb kept only the in-frame ones, dropping some. Here the sample spans some 2.1 million clones, 90% to 95% being singletons. CD4+ cell separation produced CD45RA+ naive and CD45RA-negative memory subsets. The CDR3 is 14 residues long. Looked up from germline, CDR1 is SGHRS and CDR2 is YFSETQ. Between the trimmed V and J ends, which lost 0 bases and 8 bases, there was a span of 14 bases. The sample comprised naive CD4+ T cells sorted from blood. Subset given: CD45RA+ positively selected. J is TRBJ1-2 and V is TRBV5-1; D is unclear. The receptor's source is a man aged 18 to 35 in good health. The CDR3 protein is CASSLAADRRGYTF. CDR3 DNA: TGCGCCAGCAGCTTGGCCGCGGACCGACGCGGCTACACCTTC. Full variable domain (rest looked up from reference TRBV5-1 and TRBJ1-2): KAGVTQTPRYLIKTRGQQVTLSCSPISGHRSVSWYQQTPGQGLQFLFEYFSETQRNKGNFPGRFSGRQFSNSRSEMNVSTLELGDSALYLCASSLAADRRGYTFGSGTRLTVV.